This passage covers 11 T cell receptor beta chains from one sample sequenced in a study of blood T cell repertoires in COVID-19. Some clones are missing from TCRdb's copy, which holds only in-frame ones; the method was immunoSEQ multiplex PCR. The table has about 170,000 clones, about nine tenths seen once. Specimen: peripheral blood. These TCRs come from a woman aged 45-65 years with acute or convalescent COVID-19.

The chain employs TRBV6-5 and TRBJ1-3; TRBD1 is a possible D gene (5 bases). The CDR3 sequence is 15 residues long. The V end was cut by 6 bases, the J end by 0 bases, with 12 bases between. The germline gives CDR1 MNHEY, CDR2 SVGAGI. CDR3: CASRADSHSGNTIYF. CDR3 bases: TGTGCCAGCAGAGCCGACAGCCACTCTGGAAACACCATATATTTT.

The chain employs TRBV5-4 and TRBJ1-1; 9 bases fit TRBD1. Germline loops: CDR1 SGHNT, CDR2 YYREEE (reference sequence). The ends lost 4 bases at V and 4 bases at J; junction bases unmatched: 8. The CDR3 runs to 15 residues. In nucleotides, the CDR3 is TGTGCCAGCAGCGGAACAGGGGGCGGGTTCACTGAAGCTTTCTTT. It yields the protein CASSGTGGGFTEAFF.

This chain links TRBV6-5 with TRBJ1-4; D is perhaps TRBD1 (5 bases). CDR3 length: 13 amino acids. V lost 6 bases and J lost 8, with 13 bases in between. Germline values: CDR1 MNHEY, CDR2 SVGAGI. The CDR3 spells CASRRGGGEKLFF. The CDR3 coding sequence is TGTGCCAGCAGACGCGGGGGAGGGGAAAAACTGTTTTTT.

The chain couples TRBV4-2 to TRBJ1-1; D perhaps matches TRBD1 (5 bases). Trimming shortened V by 0 bases and J by 1 base, and 12 bases separated the two germline ends. Looked up from germline, CDR1 is LGHNA and CDR2 is YNFKEQ. This CDR3 comprises 16 residues. In nucleotides, the CDR3 is TGTGCCAGCAGCCAAGACGGAGGGACGACGAACACTGAAGCTTTCTTT. Translated, it gives CASSQDGGTTNTEAFF.

The J gene is TRBJ1-2, the V gene TRBV5-6, with D possibly TRBD1 on 6 matching bases. The germline gives CDR1 SGHDT, CDR2 YYEEEE. The CDR3 covers 15 residues. Trimming pared 0 bases from V and 4 bases from J, leaving 13 bases between. This chain's CDR3 is CASSLASGGAYGYTF. The CDR3 nucleotides are TGTGCCAGCAGCTTGGCCTCCGGGGGGGCCTATGGCTACACCTTC.

The rearrangement joins TRBV11-2 to TRBJ2-4, with 12 positions matching TRBD2. V shed 6 bases, J shed 7 bases, and the junction held 4 bases outside the gene matches. Germline V CDR1 and CDR2: SGHAT, FQNNGV. The CDR3 consists of 14 residues. The CDR3 is CASSPSGGANIQYF. The CDR3 DNA sequence: TGTGCCAGCAGTCCTAGCGGGGGGGCCAACATTCAGTACTTC.

This chain joins TRBV6-6 and TRBJ2-2; a weak D match, TRBD2 (6 bases). Germline CDR1 MNHNY, CDR2 SVGAGI (reference sequence). The ends were cut back, 6 bases at V and 1 base at J, with 9 bases in the middle. CDR3 length: 14 amino acids. This CDR3 reads CASSAGRNTGELFF. The CDR3 region has the DNA TGTGCCAGCAGCGCGGGACGGAACACCGGGGAGCTGTTTTTT.

This clone was detected only a few times. The chain joins TRBV5-1 to TRBJ1-3; 8 bases match TRBD1. The CDR3 has 14 amino acids. Per the germline V gene, CDR1 is SGHRS and CDR2 is YFSETQ. J gave up 3 bases and V 4 bases, and 3 bases lay outside the gene matches. DNA of the CDR3: TGCGCCAGCAGCGCAGGGACAGGTGGAAACACCATATATTTT. Amino acids: CASSAGTGGNTIYF.

The chain joins TRBV5-1 to TRBJ2-5; D may be TRBD2 (5 bases). The germline V gene has CDR1 SGHRS and CDR2 YFSETQ. Between the trimmed V and J ends, which lost 4 bases and 2 bases, there was a span of 12 bases. This CDR3 contains 14 residues. This chain's CDR3 is CASSPRAKQETQYF. In DNA form, the CDR3 reads TGCGCCAGCAGCCCGCGGGCAAAGCAAGAGACCCAGTACTTC.

The genes are TRBV19 and TRBJ2-5; 7 bases are shared with TRBD1. CDR1 is LNHDA, CDR2 SQIVND, per germline (reference sequence). This CDR3 has 15 residues. J gave up 1 base and V 5 bases, and 7 bases lay outside the gene matches. The CDR3 DNA follows: TGTGCCAGTAGTGGAAGTGGGACAGCCCAAGAGACCCAGTACTTC. It codes for CASSGSGTAQETQYF.

V usage is TRBV6-5 and J usage is TRBJ1-1; no clear D gene. Germline-derived CDR1 and CDR2 are MNHEY and SVGAGI. The CDR3 spans 12 residues. Trimming stripped 6 bases from V and 3 bases from J, with 8 bases between. Here the CDR3 reads CASSRFDTEAFF. DNA of the CDR3: TGTGCCAGCAGCAGGTTCGACACTGAAGCTTTCTTT.